This entry features one TCR beta chain sequence. The CDR3 runs 14 residues. Per the germline V gene, CDR1 is SEHNR and CDR2 is FQNEAQ (reference sequence). V was shortened by 6 bases and J by 0 bases, with 12 bases between the two germline ends. This specimen belongs to a study of CD8+CD57+ T cells in acquired aplastic anemia. CDR3 and TCR beta VDJ profiling relied on genomic DNA as the template. A single record per CDR3 protein comes from TCRdb applying MiXCR to the reads. Of roughly 160,000 distinct CDR3 sequences listed, 63% are singletons. The sequence was collected from a human donor in good health. This chain uses TRBV7-9 with TRBJ2-7; D may correspond to TRBD1 or TRBD2 (5 bases each). Sequencing used sorted CD4+, CD8+, or CD8+CD57+ T cells (not recorded which) from PBMCs. The CDR3 nucleotides are TGTGCCAGCAGATGGGACGCGAGCTCCTACGAGCAGTACTTC. Its translation: CASRWDASSYEQYF.